This T cell receptor beta chain was captured in a study of breast tumors, draining lymph nodes, adjacent tissues. Study findings and constraints: Luminal-like breast cancer showed significantly greater tumor-nontumor repertoire similarity than basal-like breast cancer did. Tumor TCR diversity was below lymph nodes but above nontumor tissue. Data only fit, rather than demonstrated, lymph node origin of most tumor T cells.

TCRdb reprocessed the multiplex PCR reads via MiXCR and lists one record per CDR3 protein. This sample carries 200,000 to 300,000 distinct CDR3 sequences, roughly 31% of them seen once, and the ten largest clones take 0.85% to 1.2%. Axillary draining lymph nodes of breast cancer patients supplied the node samples. This clonotype was counted at least ten times. Its antigen is unidentified. V lost 0 bases to trimming and J lost 0 bases, with 6 bases between them. Per the germline V gene, CDR1 is SGHDN and CDR2 is FVKESK. The CDR3 covers 15 residues. The chain is built from TRBV14 and TRBJ1-3, with unresolved D. Sequenced input: axillary lymph node tissue. The sequence was obtained from a female donor with breast cancer. Some clones in this sample may be carry-over from other donors' samples. The CDR3 region has the DNA TGTGCCAGCAGCCAAGAAGCGTTCTCTGGAAACACCATATATTTT. As protein: CASSQEAFSGNTIYF.